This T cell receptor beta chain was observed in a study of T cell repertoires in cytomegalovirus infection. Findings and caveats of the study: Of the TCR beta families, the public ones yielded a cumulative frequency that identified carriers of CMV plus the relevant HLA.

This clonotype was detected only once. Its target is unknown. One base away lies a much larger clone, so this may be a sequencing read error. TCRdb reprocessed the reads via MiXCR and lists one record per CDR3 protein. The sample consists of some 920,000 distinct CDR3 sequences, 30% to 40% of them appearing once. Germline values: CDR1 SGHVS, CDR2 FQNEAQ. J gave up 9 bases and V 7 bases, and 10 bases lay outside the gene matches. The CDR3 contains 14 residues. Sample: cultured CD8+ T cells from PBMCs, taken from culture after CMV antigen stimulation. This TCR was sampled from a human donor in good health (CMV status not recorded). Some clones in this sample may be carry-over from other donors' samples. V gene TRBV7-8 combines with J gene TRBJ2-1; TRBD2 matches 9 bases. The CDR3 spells CASNLRTSDIEQFF. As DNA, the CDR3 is TGTGCCAGCAACCTCCGGACTAGCGACATTGAGCAGTTCTTC.